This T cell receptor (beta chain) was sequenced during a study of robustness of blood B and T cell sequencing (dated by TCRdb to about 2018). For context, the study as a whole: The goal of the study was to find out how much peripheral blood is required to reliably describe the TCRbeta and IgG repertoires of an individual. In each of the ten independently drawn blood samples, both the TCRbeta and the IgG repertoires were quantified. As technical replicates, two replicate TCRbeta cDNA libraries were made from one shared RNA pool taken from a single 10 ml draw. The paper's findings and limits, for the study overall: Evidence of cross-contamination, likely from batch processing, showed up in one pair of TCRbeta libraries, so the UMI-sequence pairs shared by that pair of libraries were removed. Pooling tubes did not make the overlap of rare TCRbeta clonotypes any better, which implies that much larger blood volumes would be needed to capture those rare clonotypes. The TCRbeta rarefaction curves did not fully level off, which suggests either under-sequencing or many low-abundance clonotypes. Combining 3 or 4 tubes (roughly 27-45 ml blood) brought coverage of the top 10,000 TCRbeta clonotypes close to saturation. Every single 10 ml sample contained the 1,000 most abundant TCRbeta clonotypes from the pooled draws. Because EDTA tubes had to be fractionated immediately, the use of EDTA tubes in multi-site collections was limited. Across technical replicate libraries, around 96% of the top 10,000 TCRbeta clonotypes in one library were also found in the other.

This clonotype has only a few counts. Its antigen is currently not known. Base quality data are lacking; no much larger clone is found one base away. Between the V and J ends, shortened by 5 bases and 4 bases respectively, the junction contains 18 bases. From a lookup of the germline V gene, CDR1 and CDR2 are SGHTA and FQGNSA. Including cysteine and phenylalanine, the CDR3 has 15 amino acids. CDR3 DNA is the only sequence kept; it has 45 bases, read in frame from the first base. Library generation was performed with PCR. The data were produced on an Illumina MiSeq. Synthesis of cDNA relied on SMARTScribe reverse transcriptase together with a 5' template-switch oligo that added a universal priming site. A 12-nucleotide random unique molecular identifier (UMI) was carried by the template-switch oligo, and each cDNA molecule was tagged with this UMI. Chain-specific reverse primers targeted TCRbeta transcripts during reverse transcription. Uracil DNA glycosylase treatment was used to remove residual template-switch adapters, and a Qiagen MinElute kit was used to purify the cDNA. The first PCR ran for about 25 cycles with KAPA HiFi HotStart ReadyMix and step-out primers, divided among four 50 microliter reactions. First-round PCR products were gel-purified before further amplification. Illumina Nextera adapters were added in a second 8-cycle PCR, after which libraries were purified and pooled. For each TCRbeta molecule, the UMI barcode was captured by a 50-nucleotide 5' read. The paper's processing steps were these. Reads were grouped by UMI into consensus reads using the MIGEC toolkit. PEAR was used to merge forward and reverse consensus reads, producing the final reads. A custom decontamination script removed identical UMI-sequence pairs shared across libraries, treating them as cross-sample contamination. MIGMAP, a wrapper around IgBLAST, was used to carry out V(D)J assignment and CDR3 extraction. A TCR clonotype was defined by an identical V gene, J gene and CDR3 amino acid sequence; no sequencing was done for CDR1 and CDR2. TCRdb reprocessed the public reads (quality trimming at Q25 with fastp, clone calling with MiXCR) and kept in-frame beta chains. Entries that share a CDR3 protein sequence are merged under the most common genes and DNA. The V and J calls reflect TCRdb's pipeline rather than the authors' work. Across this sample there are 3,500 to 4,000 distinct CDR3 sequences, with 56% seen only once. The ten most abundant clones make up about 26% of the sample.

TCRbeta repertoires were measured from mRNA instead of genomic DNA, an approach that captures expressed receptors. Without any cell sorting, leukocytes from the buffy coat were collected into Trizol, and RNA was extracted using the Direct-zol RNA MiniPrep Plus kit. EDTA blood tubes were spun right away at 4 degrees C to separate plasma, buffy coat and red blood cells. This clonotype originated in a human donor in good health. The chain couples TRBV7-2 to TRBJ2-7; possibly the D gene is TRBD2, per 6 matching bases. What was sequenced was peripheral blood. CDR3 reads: CASSALGTYYYEQYF. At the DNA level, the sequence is TGTGCCAGCAGCGCTTTGGGGACTTACTATTACGAGCAGTACTTC.